The rows below give T cell receptor beta chains drawn from one sample of a study of blood T cells in healthy people across ages. TCRdb ran MiXCR on the 5' RACE reads and lists one entry per CDR3 protein. Of fewer than 950,000 distinct CDR3 sequences listed, 50% to 65% are singletons. Sample: blood. These receptors originate from an older man in good health. Both conserved end residues are part of each CDR3.

J gene: TRBJ2-4; V gene: TRBV29-1; CDR3 protein: CSARLAGVAKNIQYF
J gene: TRBJ1-2; V gene: TRBV5-1; CDR3 protein: CASSLVQGTNYGYTF
J gene: TRBJ2-7; V gene: TRBV7-9; CDR3 protein: CASSFPDREQYF
J gene: TRBJ2-1; V gene: TRBV5-1; CDR3 protein: CASSSSGDSSNSQFF
J gene: TRBJ1-1; V gene: TRBV4-1; CDR3 protein: CASSHGLGSGGAEAFF
J gene: TRBJ2-3; V gene: TRBV24-1; CDR3 protein: CATSGRQGRTDTQYF
J gene: TRBJ2-1; V gene: TRBV7-9; CDR3 protein: CASRTGGSYNEQFF
J gene: TRBJ1-5; V gene: TRBV7-2; CDR3 protein: CASSMGPGLDQPQHF
J gene: TRBJ2-2; V gene: TRBV7-9; CDR3 protein: CASNPRRAGENTGELFF
J gene: TRBJ2-7; V gene: TRBV7-9; CDR3 protein: CASSPVQGAKGYEQYF
J gene: TRBJ1-4; V gene: TRBV6-1; CDR3 protein: CASSGPIGTGLAKLFF
J gene: TRBJ1-2; V gene: TRBV29-1; CDR3 protein: CSVELGAEYGYTF
J gene: NA; V gene: TRBV9; CDR3 protein: CASSASPRETQYF
J gene: TRBJ2-1; V gene: TRBV29-1; CDR3 protein: CSVEADYNEQFF
J gene: TRBJ1-2; V gene: TRBV5-1; CDR3 protein: CASSLDGHNYGYTF
J gene: TRBJ2-6; V gene: TRBV7-2; CDR3 protein: CASSTRTSTSTGANVLTF
J gene: TRBJ2-1; V gene: TRBV7-9; CDR3 protein: CASSESGRVYNEQFF
J gene: TRBJ1-3; V gene: TRBV13; CDR3 protein: CASSLGSGVSGNTIYF
J gene: TRBJ2-6; V gene: TRBV24-1; CDR3 protein: CATSGGQPSGANALTF